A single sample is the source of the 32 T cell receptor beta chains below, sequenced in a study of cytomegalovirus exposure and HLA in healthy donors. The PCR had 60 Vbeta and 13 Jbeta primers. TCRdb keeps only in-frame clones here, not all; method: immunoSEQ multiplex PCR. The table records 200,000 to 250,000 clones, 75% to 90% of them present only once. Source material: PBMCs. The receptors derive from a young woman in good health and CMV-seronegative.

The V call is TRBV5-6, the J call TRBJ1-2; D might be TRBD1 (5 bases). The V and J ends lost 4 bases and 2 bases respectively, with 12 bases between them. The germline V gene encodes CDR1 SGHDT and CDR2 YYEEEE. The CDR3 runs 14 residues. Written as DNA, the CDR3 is TGTGCCAGCAGCCTTGGACACCTCAACTATGGCTACACCTTC. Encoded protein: CASSLGHLNYGYTF.

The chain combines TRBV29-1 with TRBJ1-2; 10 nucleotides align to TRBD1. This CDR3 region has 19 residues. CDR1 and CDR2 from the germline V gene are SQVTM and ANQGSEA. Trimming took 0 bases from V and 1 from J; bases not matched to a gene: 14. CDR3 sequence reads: CSVEDRWRDRGMDNYGYTF. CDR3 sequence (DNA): TGCAGCGTTGAAGATCGGTGGCGGGACAGGGGTATGGATAACTATGGCTACACCTTC. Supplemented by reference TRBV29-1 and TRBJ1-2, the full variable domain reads SAVISQKPSRDICQRGTSLTIQCQVDSQVTMMFWYRQQPGQSLTLIATANQGSEATYESGFVIDKFPISRPNLTFSTLTVSNMSPEDSSIYLCSVEDRWRDRGMDNYGYTFGSGTRLTVV.

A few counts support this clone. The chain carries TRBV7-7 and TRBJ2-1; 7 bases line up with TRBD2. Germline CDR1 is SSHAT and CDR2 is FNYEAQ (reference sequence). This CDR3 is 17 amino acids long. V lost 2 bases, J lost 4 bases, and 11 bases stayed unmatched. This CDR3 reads CASSLCSATSPYNEQFF. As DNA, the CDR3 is TGTGCCAGCAGCTTATGCTCGGCGACTAGCCCTTACAATGAGCAGTTCTTC.

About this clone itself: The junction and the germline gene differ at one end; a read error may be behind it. CDR3 loop: CAGSVSAGSMDTQYF. The CDR3 nucleotides read TGTGCCGGCAGCGTATCGGCGGGATCAATGGATACGCAGTATTTT. The chain uses TRBV9 and TRBJ2-3; tentative D call: TRBD2 (6 bases). CDR3 length: 15 residues. CDR1 is SGDLS, CDR2 YYNGEE, per germline.

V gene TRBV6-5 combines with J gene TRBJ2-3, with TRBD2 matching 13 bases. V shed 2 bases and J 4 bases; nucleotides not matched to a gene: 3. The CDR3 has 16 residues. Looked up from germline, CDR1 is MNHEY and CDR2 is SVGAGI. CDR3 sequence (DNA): TGTGCCAGCAGTTACAGGACTAGCGGGAGCCCAGATACGCAGTATTTT. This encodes CASSYRTSGSPDTQYF.

Written as DNA, the CDR3 is TGTGCCAGCAGCCCATACCCCCAGGGTCCCTACGAGCAGTACTTC. The encoded protein is CASSPYPQGPYEQYF. The chain has TRBV7-9 and TRBJ2-7, with D tentatively TRBD1 (5 bases). This CDR3 is 15 amino acids long. Trimming shortened V by 5 bases and J by 2 bases, and 16 bases separated the two germline ends. From germline, CDR1 is SEHNR and CDR2 FQNEAQ (reference sequence).

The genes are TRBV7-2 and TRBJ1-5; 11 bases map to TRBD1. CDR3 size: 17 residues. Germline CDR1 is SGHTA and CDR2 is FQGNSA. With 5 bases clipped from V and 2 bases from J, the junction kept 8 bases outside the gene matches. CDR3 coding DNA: TGTGCCAGCAGCCCCGGGACAGGGGGTAATGGCAATCAGCCCCAGCATTTT. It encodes CASSPGTGGNGNQPQHF.

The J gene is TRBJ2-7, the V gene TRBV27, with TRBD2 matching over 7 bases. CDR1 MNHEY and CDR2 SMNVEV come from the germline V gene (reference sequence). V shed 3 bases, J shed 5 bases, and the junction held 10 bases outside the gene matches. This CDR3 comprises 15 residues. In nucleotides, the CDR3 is TGTGCCAGCAGTTTTAGGAGGGAGGGGCGTAACGAGCAGTACTTC. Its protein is CASSFRREGRNEQYF.

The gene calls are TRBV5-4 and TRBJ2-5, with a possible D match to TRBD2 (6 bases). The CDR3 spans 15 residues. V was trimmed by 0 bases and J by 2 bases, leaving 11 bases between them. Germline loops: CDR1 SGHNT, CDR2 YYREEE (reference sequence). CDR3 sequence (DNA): TGTGCCAGCAGCTTGGCCGGGACTCATCAAGAGACCCAGTACTTC. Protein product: CASSLAGTHQETQYF.

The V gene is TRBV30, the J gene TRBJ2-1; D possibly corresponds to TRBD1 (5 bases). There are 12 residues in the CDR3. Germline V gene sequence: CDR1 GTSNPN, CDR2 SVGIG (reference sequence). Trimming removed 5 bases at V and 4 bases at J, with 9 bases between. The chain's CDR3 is CAWGPGYNEQFF. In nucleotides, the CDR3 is TGTGCCTGGGGACCAGGGTACAATGAGCAGTTCTTC.

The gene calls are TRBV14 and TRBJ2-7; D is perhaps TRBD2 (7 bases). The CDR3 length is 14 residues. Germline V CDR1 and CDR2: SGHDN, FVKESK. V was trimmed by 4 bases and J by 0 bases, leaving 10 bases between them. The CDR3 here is CASSRGGPSYEQYF. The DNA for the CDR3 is TGTGCCAGCAGCCGGGGGGGCCCCTCCTACGAGCAGTACTTC.

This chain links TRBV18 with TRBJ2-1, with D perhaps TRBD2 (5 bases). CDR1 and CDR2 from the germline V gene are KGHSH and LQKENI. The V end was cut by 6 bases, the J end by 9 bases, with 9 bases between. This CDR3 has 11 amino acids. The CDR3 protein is CASSIGVEQFF. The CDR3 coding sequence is TGTGCCAGCTCGATCGGGGTTGAGCAGTTCTTC.

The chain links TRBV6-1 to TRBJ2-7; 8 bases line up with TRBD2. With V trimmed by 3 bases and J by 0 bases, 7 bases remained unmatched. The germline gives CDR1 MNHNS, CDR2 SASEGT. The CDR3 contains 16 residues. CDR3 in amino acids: CASSDLGRALSYEQYF. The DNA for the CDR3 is TGTGCCAGCAGTGACCTCGGGAGGGCCCTCTCCTACGAGCAGTACTTC.

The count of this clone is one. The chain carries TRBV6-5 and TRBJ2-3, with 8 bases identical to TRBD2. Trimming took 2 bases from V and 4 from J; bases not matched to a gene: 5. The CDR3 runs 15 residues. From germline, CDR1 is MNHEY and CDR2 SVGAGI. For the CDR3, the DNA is TGTGCCAGCAGTTACATGGCGGGAGGCCCAGATACGCAGTATTTT. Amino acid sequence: CASSYMAGGPDTQYF.

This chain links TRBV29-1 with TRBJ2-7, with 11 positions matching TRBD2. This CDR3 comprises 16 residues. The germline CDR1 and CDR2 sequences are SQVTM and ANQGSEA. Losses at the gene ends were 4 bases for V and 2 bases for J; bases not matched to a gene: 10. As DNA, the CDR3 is TGCAGCGTTGGGCTAGCGGGAGGCCGACTTACCTACGAGCAGTACTTC. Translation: CSVGLAGGRLTYEQYF.

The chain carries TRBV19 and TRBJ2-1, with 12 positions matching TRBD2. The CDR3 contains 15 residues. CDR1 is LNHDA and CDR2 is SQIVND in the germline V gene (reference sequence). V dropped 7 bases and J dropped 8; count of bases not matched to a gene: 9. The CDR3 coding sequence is TGTGCCAGTACTCGTCTAGCGGGAGGGCCTCATGAGCAGTTCTTC. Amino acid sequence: CASTRLAGGPHEQFF.

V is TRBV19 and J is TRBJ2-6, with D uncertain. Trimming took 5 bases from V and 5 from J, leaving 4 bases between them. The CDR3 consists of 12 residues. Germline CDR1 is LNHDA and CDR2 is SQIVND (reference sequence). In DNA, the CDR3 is TGTGCCAGTAGTTCTAGGGCCAACGTCCTGACTTTC. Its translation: CASSSRANVLTF.

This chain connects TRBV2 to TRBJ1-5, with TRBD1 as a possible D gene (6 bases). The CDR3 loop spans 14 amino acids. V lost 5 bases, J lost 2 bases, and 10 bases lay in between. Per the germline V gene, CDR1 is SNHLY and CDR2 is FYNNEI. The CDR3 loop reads CASSRQVGNQPQHF. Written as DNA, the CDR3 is TGTGCCAGCAGTAGACAGGTCGGCAATCAGCCCCAGCATTTT.

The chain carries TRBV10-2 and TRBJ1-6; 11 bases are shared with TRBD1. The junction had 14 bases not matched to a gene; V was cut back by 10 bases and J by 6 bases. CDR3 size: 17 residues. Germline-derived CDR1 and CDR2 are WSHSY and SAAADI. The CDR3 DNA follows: TGCGCCACCCGGGGACGGGACAGGGGGTCTTTTAATTCACCCCTCCACTTT. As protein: CATRGRDRGSFNSPLHF.

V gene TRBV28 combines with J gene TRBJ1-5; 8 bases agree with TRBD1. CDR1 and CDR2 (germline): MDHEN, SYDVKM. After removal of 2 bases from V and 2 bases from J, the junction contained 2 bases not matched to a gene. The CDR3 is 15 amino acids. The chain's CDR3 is CASSLQGARNQPQHF. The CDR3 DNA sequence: TGTGCCAGCAGTTTACAGGGGGCTCGCAATCAGCCCCAGCATTTT.

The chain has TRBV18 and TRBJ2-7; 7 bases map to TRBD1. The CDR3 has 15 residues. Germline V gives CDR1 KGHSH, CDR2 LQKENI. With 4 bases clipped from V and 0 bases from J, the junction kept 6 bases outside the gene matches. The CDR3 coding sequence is TGTGCCAGCTCACAAGAGACAGGGAGCTCCTACGAGCAGTACTTC. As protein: CASSQETGSSYEQYF.

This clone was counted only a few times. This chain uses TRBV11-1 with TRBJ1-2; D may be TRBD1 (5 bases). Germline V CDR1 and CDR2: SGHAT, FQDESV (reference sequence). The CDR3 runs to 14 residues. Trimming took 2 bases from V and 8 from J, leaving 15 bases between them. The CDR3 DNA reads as TGTGCCAGCAGCTTAATGGCGGGACGTTCGGGCTACACCTTC. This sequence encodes CASSLMAGRSGYTF. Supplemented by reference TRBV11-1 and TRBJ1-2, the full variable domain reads EAEVAQSPRYKITEKSQAVAFWCDPISGHATLYWYRQILGQGPELLVQFQDESVVDDSQLPKDRFSAERLKGVDSTLKIQPAELGDSAMYLCASSLMAGRSGYTFGSGTRLTVV.

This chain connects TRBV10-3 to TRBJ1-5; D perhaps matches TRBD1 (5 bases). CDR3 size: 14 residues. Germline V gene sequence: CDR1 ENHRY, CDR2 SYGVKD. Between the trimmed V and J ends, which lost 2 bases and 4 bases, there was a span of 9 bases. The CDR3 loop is CAISELDNNQPQHF. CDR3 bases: TGTGCCATCAGTGAGCTGGACAATAATCAGCCCCAGCATTTT.

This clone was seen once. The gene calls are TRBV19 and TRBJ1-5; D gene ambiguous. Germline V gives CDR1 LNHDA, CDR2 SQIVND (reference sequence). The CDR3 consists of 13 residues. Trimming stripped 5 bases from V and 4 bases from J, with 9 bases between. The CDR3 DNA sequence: TGTGCCAGTAGTCTCCGGGAAAATCAGCCCCAGCATTTT. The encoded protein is CASSLRENQPQHF.

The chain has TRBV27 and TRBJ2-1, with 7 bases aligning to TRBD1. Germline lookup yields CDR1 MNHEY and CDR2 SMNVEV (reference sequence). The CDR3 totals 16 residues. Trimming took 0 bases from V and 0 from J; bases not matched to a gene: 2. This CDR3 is CASSLSAGGSYNEQFF. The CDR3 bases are TGTGCCAGCAGTTTATCCGCAGGGGGCTCCTACAATGAGCAGTTCTTC.

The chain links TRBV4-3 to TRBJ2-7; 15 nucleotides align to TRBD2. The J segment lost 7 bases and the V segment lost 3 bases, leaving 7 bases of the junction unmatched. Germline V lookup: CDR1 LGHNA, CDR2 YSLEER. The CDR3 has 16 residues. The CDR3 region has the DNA TGCGCCAGCAGCCATAACCCGGGACTAGCGGGAGGTGAGCAGTACTTC. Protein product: CASSHNPGLAGGEQYF.

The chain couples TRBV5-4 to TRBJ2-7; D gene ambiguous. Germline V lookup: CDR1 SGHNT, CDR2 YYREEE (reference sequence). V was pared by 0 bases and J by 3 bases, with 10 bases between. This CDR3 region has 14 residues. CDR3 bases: TGTGCCAGCAGCTTGGGTGTATCCAGCTACGAGCAGTACTTC. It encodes CASSLGVSSYEQYF.

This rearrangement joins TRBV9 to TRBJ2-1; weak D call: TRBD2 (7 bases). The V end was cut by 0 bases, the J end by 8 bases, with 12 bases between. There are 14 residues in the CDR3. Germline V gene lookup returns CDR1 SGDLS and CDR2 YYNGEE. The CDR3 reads CASSVGGGPDEQFF. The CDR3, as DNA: TGTGCCAGCAGCGTAGGGGGGGGGCCCGATGAGCAGTTCTTC.

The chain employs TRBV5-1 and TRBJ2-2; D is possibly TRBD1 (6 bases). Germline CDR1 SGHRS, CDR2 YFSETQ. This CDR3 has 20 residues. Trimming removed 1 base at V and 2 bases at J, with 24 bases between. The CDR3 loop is CASSLIVQGVRGGNTGELFF. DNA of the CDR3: TGCGCCAGCAGCTTGATTGTCCAGGGAGTCCGAGGGGGAAACACCGGGGAGCTGTTTTTT. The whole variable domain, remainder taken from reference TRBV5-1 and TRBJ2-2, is KAGVTQTPRYLIKTRGQQVTLSCSPISGHRSVSWYQQTPGQGLQFLFEYFSETQRNKGNFPGRFSGRQFSNSRSEMNVSTLELGDSALYLCASSLIVQGVRGGNTGELFFGEGSRLTVL.

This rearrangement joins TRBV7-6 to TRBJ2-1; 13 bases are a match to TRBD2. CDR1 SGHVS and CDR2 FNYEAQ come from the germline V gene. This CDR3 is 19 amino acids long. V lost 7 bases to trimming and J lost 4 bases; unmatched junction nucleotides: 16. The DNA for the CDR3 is TGTGCCAGCACCCGACAGGGATGGACTAGCGGGGGACCTTACAATGAGCAGTTCTTC. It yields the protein CASTRQGWTSGGPYNEQFF.

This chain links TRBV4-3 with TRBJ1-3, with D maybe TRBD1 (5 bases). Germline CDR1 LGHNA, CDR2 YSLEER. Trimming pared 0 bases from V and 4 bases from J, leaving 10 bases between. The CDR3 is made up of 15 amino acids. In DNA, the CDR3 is TGCGCCAGCAGCCAAGATCGGGGACTGGGAAACACCATATATTTT. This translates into CASSQDRGLGNTIYF.

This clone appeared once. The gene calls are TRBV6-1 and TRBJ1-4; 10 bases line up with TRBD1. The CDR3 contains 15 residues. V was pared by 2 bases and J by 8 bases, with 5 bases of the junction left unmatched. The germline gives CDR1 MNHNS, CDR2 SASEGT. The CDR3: CASSERDRGREKLFF. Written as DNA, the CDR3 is TGTGCCAGCAGTGAACGGGACAGGGGCCGAGAAAAACTGTTTTTT.